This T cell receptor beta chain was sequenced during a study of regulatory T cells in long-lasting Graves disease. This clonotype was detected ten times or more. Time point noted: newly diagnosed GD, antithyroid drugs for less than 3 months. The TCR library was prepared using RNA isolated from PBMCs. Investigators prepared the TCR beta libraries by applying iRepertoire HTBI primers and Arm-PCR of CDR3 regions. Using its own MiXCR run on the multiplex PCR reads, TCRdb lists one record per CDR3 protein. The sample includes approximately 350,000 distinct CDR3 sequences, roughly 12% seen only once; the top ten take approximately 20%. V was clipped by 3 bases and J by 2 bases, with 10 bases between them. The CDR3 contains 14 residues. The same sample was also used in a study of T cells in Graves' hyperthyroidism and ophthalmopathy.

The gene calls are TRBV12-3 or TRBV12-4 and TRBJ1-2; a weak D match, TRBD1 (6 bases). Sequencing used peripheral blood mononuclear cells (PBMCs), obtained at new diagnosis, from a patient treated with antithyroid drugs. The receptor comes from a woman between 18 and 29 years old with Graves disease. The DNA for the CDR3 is TGTGCCAGCAGTTTCGGGGGGCCAAACTATGGCTACACCTTC. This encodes CASSFGGPNYGYTF.